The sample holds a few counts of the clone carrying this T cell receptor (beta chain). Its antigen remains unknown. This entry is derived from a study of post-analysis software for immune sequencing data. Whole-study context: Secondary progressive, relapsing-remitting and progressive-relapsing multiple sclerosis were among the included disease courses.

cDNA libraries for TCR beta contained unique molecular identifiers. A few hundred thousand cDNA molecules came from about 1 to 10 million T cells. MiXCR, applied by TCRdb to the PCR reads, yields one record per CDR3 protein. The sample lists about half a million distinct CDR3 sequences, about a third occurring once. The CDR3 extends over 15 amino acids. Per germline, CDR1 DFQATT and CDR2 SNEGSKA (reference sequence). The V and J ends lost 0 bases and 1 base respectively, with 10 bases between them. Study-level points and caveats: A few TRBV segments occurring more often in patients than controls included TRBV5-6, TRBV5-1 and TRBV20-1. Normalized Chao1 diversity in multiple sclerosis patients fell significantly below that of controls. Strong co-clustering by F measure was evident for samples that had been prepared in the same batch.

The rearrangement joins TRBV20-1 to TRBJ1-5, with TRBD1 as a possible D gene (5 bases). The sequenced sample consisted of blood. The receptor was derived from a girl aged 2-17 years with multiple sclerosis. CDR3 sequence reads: CSARDWDGSNQPQHF. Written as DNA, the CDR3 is TGCAGTGCTAGAGATTGGGACGGAAGCAATCAGCCCCAGCATTTT.